These 26 T cell receptor beta chains were sequenced from one sample in a study of T cell changes during pregnancy in multiple sclerosis. The data were produced by immunoSEQ multiplex PCR, yet TCRdb's version contains in-frame clones alone and is incomplete. The table shows more than 45,000 clones, with 94% occurring only once. The sample in question was CD4+ T cells from peripheral blood mononuclear cells, obtained in the first trimester of pregnancy. All receptors come from a female donor with multiple sclerosis, enrolled in a pregnancy study.

The V call is TRBV9, the J call TRBJ1-2; D possibly corresponds to TRBD1 (5 bases). CDR3 size: 15 residues. Germline V gene data show CDR1 as SGDLS and CDR2 as YYNGEE. V lost 0 bases to trimming and J lost 1 base, with 10 bases between them. CDR3 amino acids: CASSVEGRDNYGYTF. In DNA, the CDR3 is TGTGCCAGCAGCGTAGAAGGCAGGGATAACTATGGCTACACCTTC.

The rearrangement uses TRBV2 and TRBJ1-2; 11 nucleotides match TRBD1. Per the germline V gene, CDR1 is SNHLY and CDR2 is FYNNEI. After removal of 6 bases from V and 1 base from J, the junction contained 4 bases not matched to a gene. CDR3 length: 15 residues. In DNA form, the CDR3 reads TGTGCCAGCAGCTGGGGACAGGGGGTTAACTATGGCTACACCTTC. Its protein is CASSWGQGVNYGYTF. The full variable domain, rest sourced from reference TRBV2 and TRBJ1-2, is EPEVTQTPSHQVTQMGQEVILRCVPISNHLYFYWYRQILGQKVEFLVSFYNNEISEKSEIFDDQFSVERPDGSNFTLKIRSTKLEDSAMYFCASSWGQGVNYGYTFGSGTRLTVV.

The rearrangement uses TRBV30 and TRBJ2-7; TRBD1 is a possible D gene (5 bases). V lost 4 bases and J 0 bases, leaving 13 bases between the germline ends. CDR3 length: 14 amino acids. Germline V gives CDR1 GTSNPN, CDR2 SVGIG (reference sequence). CDR3 residues: CAWNPGRLSYEQYF. The CDR3 bases are TGTGCCTGGAATCCAGGGCGTCTCTCCTACGAGCAGTACTTC.

About this clone itself: Additional DNA sequences in this sample encode the identical CDR3. This chain links TRBV5-4 with TRBJ1-2; D possibly corresponds to TRBD1 (6 bases). This CDR3 spans 11 amino acids. From germline, CDR1 is SGHNT and CDR2 YYREEE (reference sequence). The CDR3 bases are TGTGCATGCCGGGGGGCGGGTGGCTACACCTTC. It yields the protein CACRGAGGYTF.

The chain recombines TRBV19 with TRBJ1-2, with 7 bases fitting TRBD1. V dropped 6 bases and J dropped 7; count of bases not matched to a gene: 11. CDR3 length: 14 amino acids. The germline CDR1 and CDR2 sequences are LNHDA and SQIVND (reference sequence). The CDR3 DNA reads as TGTGCCAGTAGCCAACGAGAGGGGGCCGCTGGCTACACCTTC. Translated, it gives CASSQREGAAGYTF.

The rearrangement uses TRBV2 and TRBJ2-3, with 8 bases fitting TRBD2. In germline, CDR1 is SNHLY, CDR2 FYNNEI. J was trimmed by 2 bases and V by 10 bases; bases with no gene match: 8. This CDR3 is built from 14 residues. Here the CDR3 reads CAIPGAGDTDTQYF. CDR3 in DNA: TGTGCCATCCCAGGAGCGGGGGACACAGATACGCAGTATTTT.

The rearrangement links TRBV27 to TRBJ2-5; a possible D gene is TRBD2 (6 bases). The germline CDR1 and CDR2 sequences are MNHEY and SMNVEV (reference sequence). The CDR3 sequence is 14 residues long. Trimming removed 6 bases at V and 2 bases at J, with 13 bases between. CDR3 DNA sequence: TGTGCCAGCAGCCAGGACGGGAGACAAGAGACCCAGTACTTC. This encodes CASSQDGRQETQYF.

V is TRBV11-2 and J is TRBJ1-2; 9 positions agree with TRBD1. Germline CDR1 and CDR2: SGHAT and FQNNGV. This CDR3 is built from 13 residues. V lost 8 bases, J lost 6 bases, and 7 bases stayed unmatched. CDR3 protein: CASFGTGRNGYTF. DNA of the CDR3: TGTGCCAGCTTTGGGACAGGGCGAAATGGCTACACCTTC. The whole variable domain, remainder taken from reference TRBV11-2 and TRBJ1-2, is EAGVAQSPRYKIIEKRQSVAFWCNPISGHATLYWYQQILGQGPKLLIQFQNNGVVDDSQLPKDRFSAERLKGVDSTLKIQPAKLEDSAVYLCASFGTGRNGYTFGSGTRLTVV.

J is TRBJ2-1 and V is TRBV5-4; 10 bases agree with TRBD2. Looked up from germline, CDR1 is SGHNT and CDR2 is YYREEE (reference sequence). The CDR3 consists of 17 residues. V lost 3 bases, J lost 8 bases, and 14 bases stayed unmatched. CDR3 in amino acids: CASSWSSGGALLDEQFF. The CDR3 nucleotides read TGTGCCAGCAGCTGGAGCAGCGGGGGGGCCCTTCTCGATGAGCAGTTCTTC.

This sequence joins TRBV13 and TRBJ2-7, with D tentatively TRBD1 (6 bases). Germline-derived CDR1 and CDR2 are PRHDT and FYEKMQ (reference sequence). The CDR3 covers 18 residues. With 0 bases removed from V and 0 bases from J, the gap between germline ends came to 18 bases. In DNA, the CDR3 is TGTGCCAGCAGCTTAGGCCTAATTGGAGTGGACAGCTCCTACGAGCAGTACTTC. It is translated as CASSLGLIGVDSSYEQYF.

In DNA form, the CDR3 reads TGCAGCGTTAGTGGGACTGCATACACCGGGGAGCTGTTTTTT. Its translation is CSVSGTAYTGELFF. V and J are TRBV29-1 and TRBJ2-2; D may be TRBD2 (6 bases). CDR1 SQVTM and CDR2 ANQGSEA come from the germline V gene. Trimming cost V 5 bases and J 3 bases, with 13 bases left between them. CDR3 length: 14 residues.

The chain uses TRBV9 and TRBJ2-1; 8 nucleotides align to TRBD2. The CDR3 runs 15 residues. Trimming at V came to 0 bases and at J to 9 bases, leaving 8 bases not matched to a gene. CDR1 is SGDLS and CDR2 is YYNGEE in the germline V gene. The CDR3 loop reads CASSVDGRGVTEQFF. CDR3 DNA: TGTGCCAGCAGCGTAGATGGGCGGGGGGTCACTGAGCAGTTCTTC.

The V gene is TRBV2, the J gene TRBJ1-3; the D is unclear. The CDR3 is made up of 13 amino acids. V lost 9 bases and J lost 4, with 13 bases in between. The germline V gene has CDR1 SNHLY and CDR2 FYNNEI. CDR3 in amino acids: CASRPGIGNTIYF. Here the CDR3 DNA reads TGTGCCAGTCGGCCGGGGATCGGAAACACCATATATTTT.

This clone was observed once. The gene calls are TRBV7-9 and TRBJ1-2; 9 bases match TRBD1. Looked up from germline, CDR1 is SEHNR and CDR2 is FQNEAQ (reference sequence). The CDR3 sequence is 13 residues long. Trimming cost V 5 bases and J 3 bases; bases outside gene matches: 1. The CDR3: CASSRQGDYGYTF. The CDR3 DNA is TGTGCCAGCAGCCGACAGGGGGACTATGGCTACACCTTC. Drawing the rest from reference TRBV7-9 and TRBJ1-2, the complete variable domain is DTGVSQNPRHKITKRGQNVTFRCDPISEHNRLYWYRQTLGQGPEFLTYFQNEAQLEKSRLLSDRFSAERPKGSFSTLEIQRTEQGDSAMYLCASSRQGDYGYTFGSGTRLTVV.

The V gene is TRBV6-5, the J gene TRBJ1-2; the D gene is possibly TRBD1 (5 bases). Germline V gene sequence: CDR1 MNHEY, CDR2 SVGAGI. This CDR3 is 12 amino acids long. V lost 2 bases and J lost 7, with 8 bases in between. CDR3 amino acids: CASSYRGGGYTF. In DNA, the CDR3 is TGTGCCAGCAGTTACCGGGGGGGTGGCTACACCTTC.

The chain is built from TRBV14 and TRBJ1-5; 10 nucleotides agree with TRBD1. Trimming removed 4 bases from V and 7 bases from J; junction bases left unmatched: 7. Germline V lookup: CDR1 SGHDN, CDR2 FVKESK. The CDR3 totals 15 residues. The CDR3 sequence is CASSPGTGAGQPQHF. The CDR3 DNA sequence: TGTGCCAGCAGCCCTGGGACAGGGGCAGGGCAGCCCCAGCATTTT. Complete variable domain (other parts from reference TRBV14 and TRBJ1-5): EAGVTQFPSHSVIEKGQTVTLRCDPISGHDNLYWYRRVMGKEIKFLLHFVKESKQDESGMPNNRFLAERTGGTYSTLKVQPAELEDSGVYFCASSPGTGAGQPQHFGDGTRLSIL.

This rearrangement joins TRBV7-2 to TRBJ1-6; D is unresolved. Germline CDR1 and CDR2: SGHTA and FQGNSA. Trimming pared 2 bases from V and 5 bases from J, leaving 13 bases between. The CDR3 totals 16 residues. CDR3 sequence reads: CASSLRGGSNNSPLHF. CDR3 in DNA: TGTGCCAGCAGCTTAAGAGGCGGCAGTAATAATTCACCCCTCCACTTT.

The chain couples TRBV25-1 to TRBJ1-6; no definite D call. Germline V gene sequence: CDR1 MGHDK, CDR2 SYGVNS. V lost 5 bases to trimming and J lost 4 bases, with 6 bases between them. CDR3 length equals 13 residues. CDR3 sequence: CASSRGYNSPLHF. The CDR3 nucleotides read TGTGCCAGCAGTCGGGGTTATAATTCACCCCTCCACTTT. The full variable domain, its missing parts supplied by reference TRBV25-1 and TRBJ1-6, is EADIYQTPRYLVIGTGKKITLECSQTMGHDKMYWYQQDPGMELHLIHYSYGVNSTEKGDLSSESTVSRIRTEHFPLTLESARPSHTSQYLCASSRGYNSPLHFGNGTRLTVT.

With regard to this clone: The same CDR3 is also encoded by other DNA sequences in this sample. The chain employs TRBV18 and TRBJ2-7; D possibly corresponds to TRBD1 (6 bases). Trimming cost V 6 bases and J 4 bases, with 16 bases left between them. Germline V CDR1 and CDR2: KGHSH, LQKENI. There are 14 residues in the CDR3. In nucleotides, the CDR3 is TGTGCCAGCTCGCCAACTCGGACAGTTTACGAGCAGTACTTC. Translated: CASSPTRTVYEQYF.

V is TRBV9 and J is TRBJ2-7; 8 bases agree with TRBD1. V lost 2 bases, J lost 3 bases, and 4 bases stayed unmatched. The CDR3 has 14 residues. Germline CDR1 SGDLS, CDR2 YYNGEE. The DNA for the CDR3 is TGTGCCAGCAGCGTGGGACAGGTCTACTACGAGCAGTACTTC. It encodes CASSVGQVYYEQYF.

V and J are TRBV11-2 and TRBJ2-6; D unclear. Between the trimmed V and J ends, which lost 5 bases and 0 bases, there was a span of 11 bases. Germline V gene data show CDR1 as SGHAT and CDR2 as FQNNGV. The CDR3 sequence is 16 residues long. CDR3 in amino acids: CASSAIKFSGANVLTF. The CDR3 DNA reads TGTGCCAGCAGCGCTATCAAATTCTCTGGGGCCAACGTCCTGACTTTC.

This chain connects TRBV27 to TRBJ1-5; TRBD1 agrees at 9 bases. Germline CDR1 reads MNHEY; CDR2 reads SMNVEV (reference sequence). After removal of 0 bases from V and 4 bases from J, the junction contained 10 bases not matched to a gene. The CDR3 has 18 residues. The CDR3 DNA reads TGTGCCAGCAGTTTATCGTTGACGGGACAGGGCTTTAATCAGCCCCAGCATTTT. Residues: CASSLSLTGQGFNQPQHF.

V is TRBV27 and J is TRBJ1-1, with D tentatively TRBD1 (6 bases). V lost 4 bases and J 0 bases, leaving 24 bases between the germline ends. CDR3 length: 19 residues. Per germline, CDR1 MNHEY and CDR2 SMNVEV (reference sequence). The CDR3: CASSSRQVLKANMNTEAFF. The CDR3 nucleotides read TGTGCCAGCAGTTCAAGACAGGTTCTTAAAGCGAATATGAACACTGAAGCTTTCTTT.

This chain joins TRBV25-1 and TRBJ2-7, with TRBD1 identical over 8 bases. With V trimmed by 4 bases and J by 2 bases, 4 bases remained unmatched. The CDR3 runs 14 residues. Germline-derived CDR1 and CDR2 are MGHDK and SYGVNS. The CDR3 nucleotides read TGTGCCAGCAGTGGTGGGACAGGACCCTACGAGCAGTACTTC. This sequence encodes CASSGGTGPYEQYF.

The genes are TRBV9 and TRBJ2-1; 13 bases match TRBD2. V gave up 0 bases and J gave up 12 bases; unmatched junction bases: 15. This CDR3 region has 18 residues. Germline V lookup: CDR1 SGDLS, CDR2 YYNGEE. Here the CDR3 reads CASSVDETRGLAGYGQFF. CDR3 nucleotides: TGTGCCAGCAGCGTAGATGAAACCAGGGGACTAGCGGGGTACGGGCAGTTCTTC. The complete variable domain, with remaining parts taken from reference TRBV9 and TRBJ2-1, reads DSGVTQTPKHLITATGQRVTLRCSPRSGDLSVYWYQQSLDQGLQFLIQYYNGEERAKGNILERFSAQQFPDLHSELNLSSLELGDSALYFCASSVDETRGLAGYGQFFGPGTRLTVL.

The genes are TRBV6-5 and TRBJ2-1, with D hard to call. V was clipped by 7 bases and J by 1 base, with 8 bases between them. This CDR3 spans 13 amino acids. CDR1 and CDR2 from the germline V gene are MNHEY and SVGAGI. CDR3 in DNA: TGTGCCAGCACCCCAACATCCTACAATGAGCAGTTCTTC. Its protein is CASTPTSYNEQFF.